The clone carrying this TCR beta chain was counted a few times. Its specificity is unknown. These data belong to a study of cytomegalovirus exposure and HLA in healthy donors. Whole-study context: Out of approximately 170 million T cells, an earlier analysis found fewer than 140 million unique TCR beta sequences in total.

Study results and limitations: Most likely, a cluster of highly shared sequence variants arose as a sequencing artifact. A reported reduction in N-insertions relative to the roughly 710-donor mean was seen in an Asian-associated ancestry cluster in a later analysis.

13 Jbeta primers and 60 Vbeta primers were used for the PCR. Measured with immunoSEQ multiplex PCR; TCRdb has only the in-frame clones, and not every one. In the table there are 140,000 to 150,000 clones, 77% of which are singletons. This TCR was recovered from a male donor in good health and CMV-seronegative. The sequenced sample was PBMCs.

CDR3 residues: CASSPGLAGGGEQFF. CDR3 DNA: TGCGCCAGCAGCCCGGGACTAGCGGGGGGGGGTGAGCAGTTCTTC. This chain uses TRBV5-1 with TRBJ2-1; 16 nucleotides align to TRBD2. The ends lost 4 bases at V and 9 bases at J; junction bases unmatched: 4. The length of the CDR3 is 15 residues. The V gene's germline CDR1 is SGHRS and CDR2 YFSETQ.